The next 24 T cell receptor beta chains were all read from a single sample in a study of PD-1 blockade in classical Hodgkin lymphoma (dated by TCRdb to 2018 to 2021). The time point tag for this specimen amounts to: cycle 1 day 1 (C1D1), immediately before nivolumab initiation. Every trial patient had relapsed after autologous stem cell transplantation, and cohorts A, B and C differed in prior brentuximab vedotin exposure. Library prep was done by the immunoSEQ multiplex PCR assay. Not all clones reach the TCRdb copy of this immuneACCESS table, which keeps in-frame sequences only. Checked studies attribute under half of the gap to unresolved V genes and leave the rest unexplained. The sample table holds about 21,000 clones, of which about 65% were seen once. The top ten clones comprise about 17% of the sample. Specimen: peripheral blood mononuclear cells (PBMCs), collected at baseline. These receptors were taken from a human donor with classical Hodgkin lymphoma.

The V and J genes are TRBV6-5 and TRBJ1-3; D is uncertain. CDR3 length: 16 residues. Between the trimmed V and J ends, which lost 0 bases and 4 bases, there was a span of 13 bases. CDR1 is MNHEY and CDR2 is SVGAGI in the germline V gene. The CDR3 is CASSYSFAPPGNTIYF. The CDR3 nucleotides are TGTGCCAGCAGTTACTCTTTCGCCCCTCCGGGAAACACCATATATTTT.

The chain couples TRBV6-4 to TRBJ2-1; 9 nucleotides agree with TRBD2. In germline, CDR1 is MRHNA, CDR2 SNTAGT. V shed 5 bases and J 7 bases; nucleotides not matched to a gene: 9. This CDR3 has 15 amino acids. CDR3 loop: CASSQNAGGVNEQFF. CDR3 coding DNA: TGTGCCAGCAGTCAGAACGCGGGGGGGGTGAATGAGCAGTTCTTC.

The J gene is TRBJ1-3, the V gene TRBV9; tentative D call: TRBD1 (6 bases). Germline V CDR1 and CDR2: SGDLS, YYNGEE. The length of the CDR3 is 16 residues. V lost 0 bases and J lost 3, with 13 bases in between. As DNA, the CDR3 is TGTGCCAGCAGCGTAGGTGCCAGGGGAGTTGGAAACACCATATATTTT. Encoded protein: CASSVGARGVGNTIYF.

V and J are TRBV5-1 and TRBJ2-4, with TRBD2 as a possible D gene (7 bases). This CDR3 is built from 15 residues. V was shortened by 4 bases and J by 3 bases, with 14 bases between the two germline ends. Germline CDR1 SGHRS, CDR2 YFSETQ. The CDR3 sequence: CASSEGGLGKNIQYF. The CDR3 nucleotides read TGCGCCAGCAGCGAGGGGGGGCTAGGCAAAAACATTCAGTACTTC.

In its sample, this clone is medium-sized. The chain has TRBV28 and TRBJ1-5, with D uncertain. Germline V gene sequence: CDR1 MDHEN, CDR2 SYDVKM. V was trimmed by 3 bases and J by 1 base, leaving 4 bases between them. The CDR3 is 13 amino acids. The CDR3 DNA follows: TGTGCCAGCAGTTTGCCCAGCAATCAGCCCCAGCATTTT. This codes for CASSLPSNQPQHF.

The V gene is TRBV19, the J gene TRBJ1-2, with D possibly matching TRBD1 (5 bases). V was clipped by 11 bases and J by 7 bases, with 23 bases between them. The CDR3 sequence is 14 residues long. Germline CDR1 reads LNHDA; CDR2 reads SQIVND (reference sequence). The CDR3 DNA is TGTGCCTCCAGACCACAAGGAGGGACTGTTGGCTACACCTTC. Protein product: CASRPQGGTVGYTF. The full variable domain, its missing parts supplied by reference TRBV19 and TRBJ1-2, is DGGITQSPKYLFRKEGQNVTLSCEQNLNHDAMYWYRQDPGQGLRLIYYSQIVNDFQKGDIAEGYSVSREKKESFPLTVTSAQKNPTAFYLCASRPQGGTVGYTFGSGTRLTVV.

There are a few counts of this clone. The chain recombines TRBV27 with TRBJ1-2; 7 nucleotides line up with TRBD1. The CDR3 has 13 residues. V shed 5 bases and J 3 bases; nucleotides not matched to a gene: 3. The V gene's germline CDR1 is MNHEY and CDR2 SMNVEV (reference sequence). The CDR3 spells CASSPTGDYGYTF. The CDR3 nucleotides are TGTGCCAGCAGTCCTACAGGGGACTATGGCTACACCTTC.

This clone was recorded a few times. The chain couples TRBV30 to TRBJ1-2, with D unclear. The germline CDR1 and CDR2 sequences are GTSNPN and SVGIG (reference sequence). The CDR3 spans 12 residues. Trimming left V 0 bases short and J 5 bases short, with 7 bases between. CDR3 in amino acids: CAWSVRGYGYTF. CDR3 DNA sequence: TGTGCCTGGAGTGTACGAGGTTATGGCTACACCTTC.

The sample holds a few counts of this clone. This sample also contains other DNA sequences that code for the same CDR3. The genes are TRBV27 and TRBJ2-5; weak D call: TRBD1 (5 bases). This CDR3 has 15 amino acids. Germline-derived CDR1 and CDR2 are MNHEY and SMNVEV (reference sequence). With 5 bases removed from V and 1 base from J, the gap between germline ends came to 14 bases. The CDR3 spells CASSPTRQLQETQYF. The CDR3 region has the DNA TGTGCCAGCAGTCCTACCCGACAGCTCCAAGAGACCCAGTACTTC.

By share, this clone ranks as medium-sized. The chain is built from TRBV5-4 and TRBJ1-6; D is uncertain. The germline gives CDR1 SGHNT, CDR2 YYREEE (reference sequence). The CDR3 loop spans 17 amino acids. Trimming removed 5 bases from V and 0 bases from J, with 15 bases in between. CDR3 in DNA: TGTGCCAGCAGGTTGACATCCCCGAGCTCCTATAATTCACCCCTCCACTTT. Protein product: CASRLTSPSSYNSPLHF.

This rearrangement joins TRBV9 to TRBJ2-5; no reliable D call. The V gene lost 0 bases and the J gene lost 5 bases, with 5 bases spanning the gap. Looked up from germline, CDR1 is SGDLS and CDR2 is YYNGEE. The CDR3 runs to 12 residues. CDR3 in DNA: TGTGCCAGCAGCGTAGGTGCGGAGACCCAGTACTTC. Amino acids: CASSVGAETQYF.

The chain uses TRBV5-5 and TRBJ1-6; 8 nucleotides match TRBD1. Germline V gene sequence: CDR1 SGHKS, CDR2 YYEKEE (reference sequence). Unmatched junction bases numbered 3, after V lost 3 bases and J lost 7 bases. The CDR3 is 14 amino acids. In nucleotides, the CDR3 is TGTGCCAGCAGCTCGACAGGGGTAAATTCACCCCTCCACTTT. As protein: CASSSTGVNSPLHF.

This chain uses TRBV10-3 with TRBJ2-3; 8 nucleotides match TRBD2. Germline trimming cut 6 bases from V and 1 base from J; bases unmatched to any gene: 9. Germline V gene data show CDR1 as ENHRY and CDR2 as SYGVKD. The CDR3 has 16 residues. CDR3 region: CAISSGGERGTDTQYF. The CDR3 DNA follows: TGTGCCATCAGCTCCGGGGGGGAGCGGGGCACAGATACGCAGTATTTT.

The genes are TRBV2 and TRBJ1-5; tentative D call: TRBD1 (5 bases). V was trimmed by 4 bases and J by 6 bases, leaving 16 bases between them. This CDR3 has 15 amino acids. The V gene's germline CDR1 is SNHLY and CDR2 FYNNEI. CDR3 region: CASSAGMVGVQPQHF. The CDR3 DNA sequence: TGTGCCAGCAGTGCAGGGATGGTCGGAGTTCAGCCCCAGCATTTT.

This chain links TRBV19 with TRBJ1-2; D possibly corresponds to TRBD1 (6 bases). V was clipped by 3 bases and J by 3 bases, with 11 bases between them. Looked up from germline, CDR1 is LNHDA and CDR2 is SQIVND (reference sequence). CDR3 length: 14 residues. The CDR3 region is CASSILAGDYGYTF. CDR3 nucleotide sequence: TGTGCCAGTAGTATTCTCGCAGGGGACTATGGCTACACCTTC.

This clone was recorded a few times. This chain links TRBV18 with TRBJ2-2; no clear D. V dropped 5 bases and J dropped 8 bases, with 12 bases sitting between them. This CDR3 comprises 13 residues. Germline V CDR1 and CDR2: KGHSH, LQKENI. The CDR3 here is CASSEVGLGELFF. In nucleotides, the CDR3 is TGTGCCAGCTCAGAAGTCGGTTTAGGGGAGCTGTTTTTT.

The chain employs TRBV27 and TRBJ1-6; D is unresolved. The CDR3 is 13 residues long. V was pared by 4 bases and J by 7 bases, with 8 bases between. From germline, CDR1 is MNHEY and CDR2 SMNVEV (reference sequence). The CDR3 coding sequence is TGTGCCAGCAGTTGGGCTAAAAATTCACCCCTCCACTTT. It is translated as CASSWAKNSPLHF.

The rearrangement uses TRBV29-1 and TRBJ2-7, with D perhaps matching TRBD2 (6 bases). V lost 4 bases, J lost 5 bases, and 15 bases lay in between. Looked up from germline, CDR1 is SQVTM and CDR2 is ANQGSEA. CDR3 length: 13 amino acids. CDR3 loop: CSVAGGIPHEQYF. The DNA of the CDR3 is TGCAGCGTTGCCGGCGGGATCCCCCACGAGCAGTACTTC.

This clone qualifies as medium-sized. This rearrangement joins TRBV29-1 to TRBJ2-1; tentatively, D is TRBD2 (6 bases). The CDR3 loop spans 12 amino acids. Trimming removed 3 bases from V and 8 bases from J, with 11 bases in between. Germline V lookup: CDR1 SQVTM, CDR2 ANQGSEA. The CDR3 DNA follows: TGCAGCGTTGATGTGCGGGGAGATGAGCAGTTCTTC. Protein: CSVDVRGDEQFF.

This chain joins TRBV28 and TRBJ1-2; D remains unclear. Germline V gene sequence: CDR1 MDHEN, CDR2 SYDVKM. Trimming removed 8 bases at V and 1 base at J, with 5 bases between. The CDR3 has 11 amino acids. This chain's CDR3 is CASLSNYGYTF. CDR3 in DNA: TGTGCCAGCCTAAGTAACTATGGCTACACCTTC.

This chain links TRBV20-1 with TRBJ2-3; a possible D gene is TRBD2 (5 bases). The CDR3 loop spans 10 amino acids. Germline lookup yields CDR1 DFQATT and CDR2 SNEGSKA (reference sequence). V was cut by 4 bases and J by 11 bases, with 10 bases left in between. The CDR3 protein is CSAKEVRQYF. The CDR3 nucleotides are TGCAGTGCTAAGGAGGTGAGGCAGTATTTT.

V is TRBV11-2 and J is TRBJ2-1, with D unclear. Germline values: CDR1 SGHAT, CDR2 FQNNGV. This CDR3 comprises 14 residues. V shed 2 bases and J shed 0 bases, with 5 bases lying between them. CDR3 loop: CASSLRLSYNEQFF. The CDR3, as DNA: TGTGCCAGCAGCTTACGCCTCTCCTACAATGAGCAGTTCTTC. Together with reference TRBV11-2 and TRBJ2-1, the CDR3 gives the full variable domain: EAGVAQSPRYKIIEKRQSVAFWCNPISGHATLYWYQQILGQGPKLLIQFQNNGVVDDSQLPKDRFSAERLKGVDSTLKIQPAKLEDSAVYLCASSLRLSYNEQFFGPGTRLTVL.

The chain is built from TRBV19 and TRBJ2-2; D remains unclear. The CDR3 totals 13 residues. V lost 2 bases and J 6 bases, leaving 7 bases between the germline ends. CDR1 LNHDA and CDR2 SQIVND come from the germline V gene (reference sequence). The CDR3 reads CASSILGPGELFF. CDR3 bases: TGTGCCAGTAGTATATTGGGCCCCGGGGAGCTGTTTTTT.

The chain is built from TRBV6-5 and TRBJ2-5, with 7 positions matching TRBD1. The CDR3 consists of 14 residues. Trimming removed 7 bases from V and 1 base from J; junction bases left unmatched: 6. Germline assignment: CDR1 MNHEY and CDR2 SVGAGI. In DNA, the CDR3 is TGTGCCAGCACCTACCCAGGGGGCCAAGAGACCCAGTACTTC. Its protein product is CASTYPGGQETQYF.